Listed here are 26 T cell receptor beta chains from one sample, sequenced in a study of blood T cell repertoires in COVID-19. The protocol was immunoSEQ multiplex PCR, while the TCRdb copy is restricted to in-frame clones and leaves out a portion. The table has about 380,000 clones, less than 85% seen once. Source material: peripheral blood. The receptors stem from a woman aged 18-29 years with acute or convalescent COVID-19.

This chain connects TRBV6-5 to TRBJ2-7; 10 bases agree with TRBD2. CDR1 and CDR2 from the germline V gene are MNHEY and SVGAGI. J gave up 6 bases and V 6 bases, and 11 bases lay outside the gene matches. This CDR3 comprises 15 residues. The CDR3 sequence: CASRRDGTSVGEQYF. The DNA for the CDR3 is TGTGCCAGCAGAAGAGACGGGACTAGCGTTGGCGAGCAGTACTTC.

The chain uses TRBV3-1 (or the pseudogene TRBV3-2) and TRBJ1-3; D remains unclear. The V gene lost 0 bases and the J gene lost 0 bases, with 9 bases spanning the gap. CDR3 size: 16 residues. From germline, CDR1 is LGHDT and CDR2 YNNKEL (reference sequence). This CDR3 is CASSQEQLRSGNTIYF. For the CDR3, the DNA is TGTGCCAGCAGCCAAGAACAGCTCCGCTCTGGAAACACCATATATTTT.

This clone has more than one count but fewer than ten. This chain connects TRBV28 to TRBJ1-1, with a weak D call TRBD1 (6 bases). The CDR3 length is 16 residues. Germline V CDR1 and CDR2: MDHEN, SYDVKM. Trimming stripped 5 bases from V and 0 bases from J, with 16 bases between. The CDR3 protein is CASSLDSTGMNTEAFF. CDR3 DNA sequence: TGTGCCAGCAGTCTCGACTCGACAGGAATGAACACTGAAGCTTTCTTT.

The CDR3 loop is CASRRDSSSYNEQFF. The CDR3 DNA sequence: TGTGCCAGCAGGAGGGACTCCAGCTCCTACAATGAGCAGTTCTTC. This rearrangement joins TRBV27 to TRBJ2-1; a weak D match, TRBD2 (6 bases). The germline V gene has CDR1 MNHEY and CDR2 SMNVEV (reference sequence). The length of the CDR3 is 15 residues. The V end was cut by 6 bases, the J end by 0 bases, with 12 bases between.

The chain has TRBV27 and TRBJ2-7, with a tentative D call TRBD2 (5 bases). Germline V gene lookup returns CDR1 MNHEY and CDR2 SMNVEV (reference sequence). CDR3 length: 12 amino acids. The ends were cut back, 6 bases at V and 3 bases at J, with 9 bases in the middle. The CDR3 DNA sequence: TGTGCCAGCAGGGACTTCCTCTACGAGCAGTACTTC. Translated: CASRDFLYEQYF.

The chain is built from TRBV6-5 and TRBJ2-5; D is possibly TRBD1 (6 bases). Trimming took 6 bases from V and 5 from J, leaving 13 bases between them. Germline V gene sequence: CDR1 MNHEY, CDR2 SVGAGI. The CDR3 is 13 amino acids. CDR3 nucleotide sequence: TGTGCCAGCAGCAGGGGTCCAAGGGAGACCCAGTACTTC. This translates into CASSRGPRETQYF.

V is TRBV6-5 and J is TRBJ2-7; 8 bases align to TRBD1. This CDR3 contains 14 residues. V was pared by 5 bases and J by 5 bases, with 8 bases of the junction left unmatched. The germline CDR1 and CDR2 sequences are MNHEY and SVGAGI. CDR3 loop: CASSRGQGLNEQYF. DNA of the CDR3: TGTGCCAGCAGTCGAGGACAGGGTCTAAACGAGCAGTACTTC.

The CDR3 is CASSLATGPSQQYF. Written as DNA, the CDR3 is TGCGCCAGCAGCTTGGCGACAGGGCCCTCTCAGCAGTACTTC. The chain recombines TRBV5-1 with TRBJ2-7; TRBD1 aligns across 7 bases. The CDR3 length is 14 residues. V trimming: 0 bases; J trimming: 8 bases; junction bases outside the gene matches: 8. Germline V CDR1 and CDR2: SGHRS, YFSETQ.

The genes are TRBV11-2 and TRBJ2-7, with 13 bases fitting TRBD2. Germline-derived CDR1 and CDR2 are SGHAT and FQNNGV. V lost 6 bases to trimming and J lost 5 bases; unmatched junction nucleotides: 16. The CDR3 runs to 18 residues. The CDR3 DNA is TGTGCCAGCAGGATCCTTGGGACTAGCGGGAAGAACCTCCACGAGCAGTACTTC. Its protein is CASRILGTSGKNLHEQYF.

The V gene is TRBV10-3, the J gene TRBJ1-1; TRBD1 aligns across 8 bases. Trimming at V came to 2 bases and at J to 0 bases, leaving 8 bases not matched to a gene. Germline-derived CDR1 and CDR2 are ENHRY and SYGVKD. The CDR3 totals 17 residues. CDR3 region: CAISETRTGNMNTEAFF. CDR3 DNA sequence: TGTGCCATCAGTGAGACCAGGACAGGGAACATGAACACTGAAGCTTTCTTT.

This rearrangement joins TRBV28 to TRBJ2-2, with D maybe TRBD2 (6 bases). Germline loops: CDR1 MDHEN, CDR2 SYDVKM. V lost 2 bases, J lost 0 bases, and 10 bases lay in between. The CDR3 is made up of 16 amino acids. In DNA, the CDR3 is TGTGCCAGCAGTTTACGGGACTCCGCGAACACCGGGGAGCTGTTTTTT. Its translation: CASSLRDSANTGELFF.

This rearrangement joins TRBV23-1 to TRBJ1-2; D possibly corresponds to TRBD1 (6 bases). TRBV23-1 is an ORF; its function is uncertain. Trimming removed 2 bases from V and 6 bases from J, with 13 bases in between. There are 14 residues in the CDR3. CDR3 sequence: CASSQRGQGNGYTF. Written as DNA, the CDR3 is TGCGCCAGCAGTCAAAGGGGTCAGGGGAATGGCTACACCTTC.

This chain joins TRBV3-1 (or the pseudogene TRBV3-2) and TRBJ2-5; 7 positions agree with TRBD1. Germline CDR1 reads LGHDT; CDR2 reads YNNKEL (reference sequence). Trimming took 2 bases from V and 5 from J; bases not matched to a gene: 5. This CDR3 comprises 14 residues. The CDR3 here is CASSQTTGDETQYF. CDR3 in DNA: TGTGCCAGCAGCCAAACCACAGGGGATGAGACCCAGTACTTC.

This clone has just a few counts. CDR3 in DNA: TGTGCCAGCAGCTTAGCCCCTGGAGGAACCCCTTACAATTCACCCCTCCACTTT. Translated, it gives CASSLAPGGTPYNSPLHF. The V and J genes are TRBV11-3 and TRBJ1-6; D gene unclear. Trimming left V 1 base short and J 7 bases short, with 20 bases between. This CDR3 has 18 residues. Per the germline V gene, CDR1 is SGHNT and CDR2 is YENEEA. Full variable domain (outside the CDR3, taken from reference TRBV11-3 and TRBJ1-6): EAGVVQSPRYKIIEKKQPVAFWCNPISGHNTLYWYLQNLGQGPELLIRYENEEAVDDSQLPKDRFSAERLKGVDSTLKIQPAELGDSAVYLCASSLAPGGTPYNSPLHFGNGTRLTVT.

The gene calls are TRBV27 and TRBJ2-7; TRBD1 agrees at 7 bases. V lost 5 bases and J lost 3; bases outside the gene matches: 4. The CDR3 is 13 amino acids. Per the germline V gene, CDR1 is MNHEY and CDR2 is SMNVEV (reference sequence). CDR3: CASSPWDSYEQYF. In DNA form, the CDR3 reads TGTGCCAGCAGTCCCTGGGACAGCTACGAGCAGTACTTC.

The rearrangement links TRBV6-6 to TRBJ2-3; 12 nucleotides line up with TRBD2. Germline values: CDR1 MNHNY, CDR2 SVGAGI (reference sequence). The CDR3 covers 14 residues. V shed 6 bases, J shed 5 bases, and the junction held 3 bases outside the gene matches. Here the CDR3 reads CASSRGLAGDTQYF. The CDR3 nucleotides read TGTGCCAGCAGCAGGGGACTAGCGGGAGATACGCAGTATTTT.

CDR3: CASRARQGTNEQYF. In DNA form, the CDR3 reads TGTGCCAGCAGAGCCCGACAGGGTACTAACGAGCAGTACTTC. J is TRBJ2-7 and V is TRBV6-5; 7 bases line up with TRBD1. J was trimmed by 5 bases and V by 6 bases; bases with no gene match: 10. The CDR3 extends over 14 amino acids. Germline V gives CDR1 MNHEY, CDR2 SVGAGI.

The chain combines TRBV19 with TRBJ2-1; tentatively, D is TRBD1 (5 bases). Germline CDR1 reads LNHDA; CDR2 reads SQIVND (reference sequence). The CDR3 is made up of 15 amino acids. V was shortened by 5 bases and J by 7 bases, with 18 bases between the two germline ends. The CDR3 spells CASSPWGGSENEQFF. The CDR3 DNA is TGTGCCAGTAGTCCATGGGGCGGCAGCGAGAATGAGCAGTTCTTC.

The chain is built from TRBV5-1 and TRBJ2-3; TRBD1 might be the D (6 bases). Germline V gene lookup returns CDR1 SGHRS and CDR2 YFSETQ. V was pared by 7 bases and J by 4 bases, with 13 bases between. The CDR3 loop spans 13 amino acids. CDR3 nucleotides: TGCGCCAGCTCCTCAGGGGACGCAGATACGCAGTATTTT. Translated, it gives CASSSGDADTQYF.

The J gene is TRBJ1-1, the V gene TRBV11-2, with no clear D. V was shortened by 4 bases and J by 2 bases, with 17 bases between the two germline ends. CDR1 is SGHAT and CDR2 is FQNNGV in the germline V gene. This CDR3 region has 16 residues. This CDR3 reads CASSSEPTELNTEAFF. Written as DNA, the CDR3 is TGTGCCAGCAGCTCCGAACCTACGGAACTAAACACTGAAGCTTTCTTT.

In this sample, this clone turned up once. The V call is TRBV18, the J call TRBJ1-2; 7 bases agree with TRBD1. The CDR3 runs to 13 residues. V gave up 6 bases and J gave up 4 bases; unmatched junction bases: 5. Germline values: CDR1 KGHSH, CDR2 LQKENI. CDR3 sequence: CASSTGAAYGYTF. For the CDR3, the DNA is TGTGCCAGCTCCACAGGGGCGGCCTATGGCTACACCTTC.

The chain joins TRBV10-3 to TRBJ2-7; tentatively, D is TRBD2 (6 bases). Germline loops: CDR1 ENHRY, CDR2 SYGVKD. This CDR3 has 13 residues. Trimming pared 10 bases from V and 5 bases from J, leaving 18 bases between. CDR3 sequence (DNA): TGTGCCAACTCAGGGCTAGCGACCAACGAGCAGTACTTC. As protein: CANSGLATNEQYF.

V usage is TRBV28 and J usage is TRBJ1-4, with a possible D match to TRBD1 (5 bases). V was clipped by 8 bases and J by 2 bases, with 9 bases between them. The CDR3 totals 13 residues. The germline V gene encodes CDR1 MDHEN and CDR2 SYDVKM. Here the CDR3 DNA reads TGTGCCAGCGGGGCGGACACTAATGAAAAACTGTTTTTT. Translated: CASGADTNEKLFF. The full variable domain, with the rest looked up from reference TRBV28 and TRBJ1-4, is DVKVTQSSRYLVKRTGEKVFLECVQDMDHENMFWYRQDPGLGLRLIYFSYDVKMKEKGDIPEGYSVSREKKERFSLILESASTNQTSMYLCASGADTNEKLFFGSGTQLSVL.

This rearrangement joins TRBV2 to TRBJ1-1, with D perhaps matching TRBD1 (6 bases). Germline V lookup: CDR1 SNHLY, CDR2 FYNNEI. V was shortened by 7 bases and J by 0 bases, with 12 bases between the two germline ends. The CDR3 length is 14 residues. In DNA, the CDR3 is TGTGCCAGCAAGGGGGACGGTTTGAACACTGAAGCTTTCTTT. Translated: CASKGDGLNTEAFF. Full variable domain (missing parts from reference TRBV2 and TRBJ1-1): EPEVTQTPSHQVTQMGQEVILRCVPISNHLYFYWYRQILGQKVEFLVSFYNNEISEKSEIFDDQFSVERPDGSNFTLKIRSTKLEDSAMYFCASKGDGLNTEAFFGQGTRLTVV.

On this clone itself: The same CDR3 also results from other DNA sequences found in this sample. The V call is TRBV30, the J call TRBJ1-6, with TRBD1 matching 9 bases. Germline V gene sequence: CDR1 GTSNPN, CDR2 SVGIG (reference sequence). V lost 0 bases, J lost 6 bases, and 0 bases stayed unmatched. This CDR3 is 14 amino acids long. The chain's CDR3 is CAWSVDRGNSPLHF. DNA for the CDR3: TGTGCCTGGAGTGTGGACAGGGGTAATTCACCCCTCCACTTT.

The genes are TRBV2 and TRBJ2-7; a weak D match, TRBD2 (5 bases). Germline lookup yields CDR1 SNHLY and CDR2 FYNNEI. The CDR3 runs 14 residues. The V and J ends lost 4 bases and 0 bases respectively, with 10 bases between them. CDR3 DNA sequence: TGTGCCAGCAGTGGATCGACTAACTCCTACGAGCAGTACTTC. It encodes CASSGSTNSYEQYF.